The T cell receptor beta chain under discussion was sequenced for a study of blood T cell repertoires in COVID-19. Study information: T cells, B-cell-depleted T cells, or PBMCs supplied cDNA or gDNA.

V lost 7 bases to trimming and J lost 8 bases, with 8 bases between them. CDR1 and CDR2 from the germline V gene are DFQATT and SNEGSKA (reference sequence). There are 9 residues in the CDR3. Under the authors' procedure: Reference gene primer amplification yielded estimated nucleated cell counts. Repertoires were generated with immunoSEQ multiplex PCR, while TCRdb's copy carries only in-frame clones and drops some. V, J and clone size are those of that table, while D and trimming were read from the DNA. The sample holds about 160,000 clones, around nine tenths seen once. Patients at the Seattle site were enrolled during active infection and followed longitudinally.

The chain links TRBV20-1 to TRBJ1-2; D gene unclear. Input material: peripheral blood. The receptor's source is a man aged 55 to 70 with COVID-19, enrolled during active disease. CDR3 sequence reads: CSDKQGYTF. The CDR3 DNA sequence: TGCAGTGATAAACAAGGCTACACCTTC.